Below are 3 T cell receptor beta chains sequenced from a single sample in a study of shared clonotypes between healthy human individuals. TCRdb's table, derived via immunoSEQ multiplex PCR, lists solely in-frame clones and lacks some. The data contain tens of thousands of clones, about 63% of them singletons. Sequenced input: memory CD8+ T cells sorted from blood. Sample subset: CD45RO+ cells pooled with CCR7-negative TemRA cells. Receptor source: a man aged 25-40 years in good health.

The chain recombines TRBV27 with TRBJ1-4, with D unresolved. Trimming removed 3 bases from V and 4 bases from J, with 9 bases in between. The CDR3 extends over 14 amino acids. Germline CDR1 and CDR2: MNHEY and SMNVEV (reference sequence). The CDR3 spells CASSLVRFNEKLFF. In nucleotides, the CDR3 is TGTGCCAGCAGTTTGGTCAGGTTTAATGAAAAACTGTTTTTT.

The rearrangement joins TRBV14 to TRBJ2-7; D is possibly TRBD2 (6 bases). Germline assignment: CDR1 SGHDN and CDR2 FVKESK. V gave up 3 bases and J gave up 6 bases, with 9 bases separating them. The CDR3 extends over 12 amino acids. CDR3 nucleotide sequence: TGTGCCAGCAGCCAGGGCGGGATCGAGCAGTACTTC. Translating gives CASSQGGIEQYF.

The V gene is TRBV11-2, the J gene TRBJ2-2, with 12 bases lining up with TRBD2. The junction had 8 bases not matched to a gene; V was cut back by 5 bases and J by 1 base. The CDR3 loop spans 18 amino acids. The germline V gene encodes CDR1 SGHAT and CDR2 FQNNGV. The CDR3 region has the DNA TGTGCCAGCAGCAACTCTCTAGCGGGAGGGAAGAACACCGGGGAGCTGTTTTTT. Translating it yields CASSNSLAGGKNTGELFF.